Following are 6 T cell receptor beta chains from one sample sequenced in a study of blood T cell repertoires in COVID-19. Here immunoSEQ multiplex PCR was the method, and the copy in TCRdb shows in-frame clones only, minus some. The sample shows just over 250,000 clones, around 87% of them seen only once. Specimen: peripheral blood. These receptor sequences come from a woman between 50 and 59 years old with acute or convalescent COVID-19.

This chain joins TRBV5-1 and TRBJ2-2, with 9 bases that match TRBD1. In germline, CDR1 is SGHRS, CDR2 YFSETQ. After removal of 3 bases from V and 5 bases from J, the junction contained 8 bases not matched to a gene. This CDR3 contains 16 residues. CDR3 sequence reads: CASSSSRDRETGELFF. CDR3 DNA sequence: TGCGCCAGCAGCTCCTCGCGGGACAGGGAAACCGGGGAGCTGTTTTTT.

The chain couples TRBV19 to TRBJ2-3; D is uncertain. The V gene's germline CDR1 is LNHDA and CDR2 SQIVND (reference sequence). V gave up 4 bases and J gave up 4 bases, with 6 bases separating them. The CDR3 extends over 12 amino acids. The CDR3: CASSTGPDTQYF. The CDR3 coding sequence is TGTGCCAGTAGTACAGGTCCAGATACGCAGTATTTT.

The chain links TRBV27 to TRBJ2-2; 8 positions match TRBD2. V shed 6 bases and J 10 bases; nucleotides not matched to a gene: 7. The CDR3 sequence is 13 residues long. In germline, CDR1 is MNHEY, CDR2 SMNVEV (reference sequence). The CDR3 DNA follows: TGTGCCAGCAGCCCTCCGGGGGGGACGGAGCTGTTTTTT. Its protein is CASSPPGGTELFF.

At least ten counts were recorded for this clone. This rearrangement joins TRBV4-2 to TRBJ2-7; 8 bases align to TRBD1. This CDR3 contains 15 residues. Germline CDR1 reads LGHNA; CDR2 reads YNFKEQ. Unmatched junction bases numbered 8, after V lost 4 bases and J lost 3 bases. The CDR3 here is CASSRGQGGLYEQYF. CDR3 nucleotide sequence: TGTGCCAGCAGCCGAGGACAGGGTGGCCTCTACGAGCAGTACTTC.

This clone appeared once. The gene calls are TRBV10-3 and TRBJ2-1; D gene ambiguous. The V end lost 6 bases, the J end lost 0 bases, and 6 bases lay between the germline ends. The CDR3 length is 13 residues. Per germline, CDR1 ENHRY and CDR2 SYGVKD. CDR3 in amino acids: CAISRDSYNEQFF. The CDR3 nucleotides are TGTGCCATCAGCCGAGACTCCTACAATGAGCAGTTCTTC.

The chain couples TRBV28 to TRBJ2-7; 10 nucleotides agree with TRBD2. With V trimmed by 6 bases and J by 3 bases, 8 bases remained unmatched. The CDR3 consists of 15 residues. CDR1 is MDHEN and CDR2 is SYDVKM in the germline V gene. In nucleotides, the CDR3 is TGTGCCAGCAGCCGGAATAGCGGGAGGCTCTACGAGCAGTACTTC. Residues: CASSRNSGRLYEQYF.